One sample yielded the 23 T cell receptor beta chains listed below, sequenced in a study of T cell responses to AZD1222 COVID-19 vaccine. Assay used: immunoSEQ multiplex PCR; TCRdb lists only in-frame clones, some missing. This table has more than 85,000 clones, 88% appearing once. Sequences were derived from peripheral blood, sampled on day 0 of MenACWY control vaccination. Source of these receptors: an adult in good health.

The chain combines TRBV7-9 with TRBJ2-3; 10 bases line up with TRBD2. Losses at the gene ends were 5 bases for V and 3 bases for J; bases not matched to a gene: 11. There are 17 residues in the CDR3. Germline V gene lookup returns CDR1 SEHNR and CDR2 FQNEAQ (reference sequence). The CDR3 DNA is TGTGCCAGCAGCGTAGGAACCCCGGGACTAGCGACAGATACGCAGTATTTT. Its translation is CASSVGTPGLATDTQYF.

This rearrangement joins TRBV28 to TRBJ2-7; D possibly corresponds to TRBD2 (6 bases). The CDR3 spans 16 residues. Trimming stripped 4 bases from V and 5 bases from J, with 21 bases between. Looked up from germline, CDR1 is MDHEN and CDR2 is SYDVKM. CDR3 nucleotides: TGTGCCAGCAGTTCCCCCGCGGGCAGGGAGGAAGACGAGCAGTACTTC. Translating gives CASSSPAGREEDEQYF.

In DNA, the CDR3 is TGTGCCAGCAGCGAACCCCTCCTTGGAAACACCATATATTTT. Amino acids: CASSEPLLGNTIYF. The chain has TRBV11-1 and TRBJ1-3; D ambiguous. The CDR3 consists of 14 residues. The germline gives CDR1 SGHAT, CDR2 FQDESV (reference sequence). V lost 5 bases to trimming and J lost 3 bases, with 11 bases between them.

The chain couples TRBV6-5 to TRBJ2-7, with D tentatively TRBD2 (5 bases). The CDR3 totals 15 residues. Germline values: CDR1 MNHEY, CDR2 SVGAGI. Trimming removed 0 bases from V and 0 bases from J, with 9 bases in between. For the CDR3, the DNA is TGTGCCAGCAGTTACTCGAAGGCGGGCTCCTACGAGCAGTACTTC. This sequence encodes CASSYSKAGSYEQYF.

This chain connects TRBV7-8 to TRBJ1-6; D remains unclear. V was cut by 5 bases and J by 6 bases, with 5 bases left in between. From germline, CDR1 is SGHVS and CDR2 FQNEAQ. This CDR3 is 12 amino acids long. The CDR3 coding sequence is TGTGCCAGCAGCGCGGGTAATTCACCCCTCCACTTT. Protein: CASSAGNSPLHF.

This rearrangement joins TRBV7-8 to TRBJ2-7, with 10 bases fitting TRBD1. The CDR3 loop spans 14 amino acids. CDR1 SGHVS and CDR2 FQNEAQ come from the germline V gene. Trimming at V came to 10 bases and at J to 1 base, leaving 7 bases not matched to a gene. CDR3 sequence: CATRGDRGSYEQYF. CDR3 in DNA: TGTGCCACCCGAGGGGACAGGGGTTCCTACGAGCAGTACTTC.

To note about this clone: Other DNA variants within this sample encode the same CDR3. The gene calls are TRBV18 and TRBJ1-3; 7 bases align to TRBD1. This CDR3 contains 13 residues. CDR1 and CDR2 (germline): KGHSH, LQKENI. The V gene end was trimmed by 3 bases and the J gene end by 8 bases; junction bases not matched to a gene: 4. CDR3 residues: CASSPQTGDTIYF. CDR3 coding DNA: TGTGCCAGCTCACCTCAAACAGGGGACACCATATATTTT. Complete variable domain (other parts from reference TRBV18 and TRBJ1-3): NAGVMQNPRHLVRRRGQEARLRCSPMKGHSHVYWYRQLPEEGLKFMVYLQKENIIDESGMPKERFSAEFPKEGPSILRIQQVVRGDSAAYFCASSPQTGDTIYFGEGSWLTVV.

V and J are TRBV7-9 and TRBJ1-4; D is uncertain. The length of the CDR3 is 11 residues. V was shortened by 4 bases and J by 9 bases, with 6 bases between the two germline ends. Germline CDR1 SEHNR, CDR2 FQNEAQ (reference sequence). This chain's CDR3 is CASSYDQKLFF. CDR3 DNA sequence: TGTGCCAGCAGCTACGACCAAAAACTGTTTTTT.

The V and J genes are TRBV24-1 and TRBJ1-2, with D possibly TRBD1 on 5 matching bases. The CDR3 runs 15 residues. Trimming left V 3 bases short and J 4 bases short, with 14 bases between. Per the germline V gene, CDR1 is KGHDR and CDR2 is SFDVKD. The CDR3: CATSDQTLGAYGYTF. In DNA form, the CDR3 reads TGTGCCACCAGTGATCAGACCCTAGGGGCCTATGGCTACACCTTC.

J is TRBJ2-4 and V is TRBV9, with D perhaps matching TRBD2 (6 bases). Trimming cost V 5 bases and J 1 base, with 16 bases left between them. Germline V gives CDR1 SGDLS, CDR2 YYNGEE. The CDR3 is 16 residues long. The CDR3 spells CASSKRVEGAKNIQYF. The CDR3, as DNA: TGTGCCAGCAGTAAGCGGGTGGAAGGGGCCAAAAACATTCAGTACTTC.

The chain links TRBV19 to TRBJ2-1; 8 bases agree with TRBD1. The CDR3 spans 13 residues. Per germline, CDR1 LNHDA and CDR2 SQIVND (reference sequence). After removal of 9 bases from V and 1 base from J, the junction contained 2 bases not matched to a gene. The CDR3 sequence: CASRDRSYNEQFF. As DNA, the CDR3 is TGTGCCAGCCGGGACAGGTCCTACAATGAGCAGTTCTTC.

The gene calls are TRBV19 and TRBJ2-1; D gene unclear. CDR1 and CDR2 from the germline V gene are LNHDA and SQIVND (reference sequence). V was trimmed by 11 bases and J by 5 bases, leaving 13 bases between them. The CDR3 runs to 12 residues. The CDR3 DNA is TGTGCCGCGGCCCTGTCAAACAATGAGCAGTTCTTC. This sequence encodes CAAALSNNEQFF.

This clone was recorded only once. V usage is TRBV5-8 and J usage is TRBJ1-4; 7 bases align to TRBD1. Germline V gene data show CDR1 as SGHTS and CDR2 as YDEGEE. This CDR3 has 15 amino acids. V lost 3 bases, J lost 4 bases, and 6 bases stayed unmatched. This CDR3 reads CASSSWGTDNEKLFF. CDR3 nucleotide sequence: TGTGCCAGCAGCTCCTGGGGGACAGATAATGAAAAACTGTTTTTT.

The CDR3: CASIRTSTGALGEKLFF. The CDR3 bases are TGTGCCAGCATACGAACCTCGACAGGGGCGTTAGGGGAAAAACTGTTTTTT. The chain links TRBV2 to TRBJ1-4; 8 positions agree with TRBD1. The V and J ends lost 7 bases and 8 bases, in that order; junction bases with no gene match: 18. Germline CDR1 is SNHLY and CDR2 is FYNNEI. This CDR3 is 17 amino acids long.

V gene TRBV6-4 combines with J gene TRBJ1-2; D is unclear. CDR1 and CDR2 from the germline V gene are MRHNA and SNTAGT. CDR3 size: 15 residues. V was pared by 6 bases and J by 2 bases, with 16 bases between. The CDR3 region is CASRYRATWNYGYTF. CDR3 in DNA: TGTGCCAGCAGATACCGGGCCACTTGGAACTATGGCTACACCTTC.

The chain links TRBV13 to TRBJ2-3, with a tentative D call TRBD2 (7 bases). Germline loops: CDR1 PRHDT, CDR2 FYEKMQ (reference sequence). V lost 5 bases and J lost 3, with 21 bases in between. The CDR3 totals 17 residues. Here the CDR3 reads CASSPQGGGGLTDTQYF. DNA for the CDR3: TGTGCCAGCAGCCCCCAGGGTGGGGGGGGCCTGACAGATACGCAGTATTTT.

This clone was seen just once. The chain has TRBV12-3 or TRBV12-4 and TRBJ1-5; the D is unclear. Trimming stripped 3 bases from V and 4 bases from J, with 7 bases between. The CDR3 loop spans 13 amino acids. Here the CDR3 DNA reads TGTGCCAGCAGTTTGGGGTTTAATCAGCCCCAGCATTTT. Protein product: CASSLGFNQPQHF.

The J gene is TRBJ1-2, the V gene TRBV7-6, with D possibly matching TRBD1 (5 bases). The CDR3 loop spans 15 amino acids. Germline lookup yields CDR1 SGHVS and CDR2 FNYEAQ. The ends were cut back, 4 bases at V and 2 bases at J, with 14 bases in the middle. The CDR3 DNA is TGTGCCAGCAGCTGGGGCCCCGACCCCAACTATGGCTACACCTTC. As protein: CASSWGPDPNYGYTF.

The V call is TRBV5-1, the J call TRBJ2-3; either TRBD1 or TRBD2 may supply D (5 bases each). V was shortened by 6 bases and J by 0 bases, with 17 bases between the two germline ends. Germline CDR1 reads SGHRS; CDR2 reads YFSETQ. The length of the CDR3 is 16 residues. CDR3 nucleotides: TGCGCCAGCACCCCCCTCGGGGCAGCTAGCACAGATACGCAGTATTTT. The encoded protein is CASTPLGAASTDTQYF.

The rearrangement links TRBV6-5 to TRBJ1-3, with 8 positions matching TRBD1. The CDR3 spans 13 residues. The ends lost 7 bases at V and 4 bases at J; junction bases unmatched: 3. In germline, CDR1 is MNHEY, CDR2 SVGAGI. For the CDR3, the DNA is TGTGCCAGCACCCGGGACAGGGGAAACACCATATATTTT. Translating it yields CASTRDRGNTIYF.

The chain links TRBV28 to TRBJ1-1; D is undetermined. Germline-derived CDR1 and CDR2 are MDHEN and SYDVKM. Trimming took off 5 bases at V and 0 bases at J, with 13 bases between the two ends. The CDR3 has 15 residues. CDR3 in amino acids: CASSPPRSMNTEAFF. As DNA, the CDR3 is TGTGCCAGCAGTCCCCCCCGCAGCATGAACACTGAAGCTTTCTTT.

This clone was counted a single time. The J gene is TRBJ2-1, the V gene TRBV5-1; the D is unclear. Trimming pared 1 base from V and 1 base from J, leaving 9 bases between. The CDR3 is 15 residues long. Germline CDR1 is SGHRS and CDR2 is YFSETQ. Here the CDR3 reads CASSLSGESYNEQFF. The CDR3 coding sequence is TGCGCCAGCAGCTTGAGTGGGGAATCCTACAATGAGCAGTTCTTC. The full variable domain, rest sourced from reference TRBV5-1 and TRBJ2-1, is KAGVTQTPRYLIKTRGQQVTLSCSPISGHRSVSWYQQTPGQGLQFLFEYFSETQRNKGNFPGRFSGRQFSNSRSEMNVSTLELGDSALYLCASSLSGESYNEQFFGPGTRLTVL.

This clone was seen a single time. CDR3 coding DNA: TGCAGCGTTGACGAGGGGGGCAGGAATGAGCAGTTCTTC. Translated: CSVDEGGRNEQFF. The chain uses TRBV29-1 and TRBJ2-1; D may correspond to TRBD1 or TRBD2 (6 bases each). Germline CDR1 and CDR2: SQVTM and ANQGSEA. V lost 3 bases to trimming and J lost 7 bases, with 13 bases between them. The CDR3 is made up of 13 amino acids.